This T cell receptor beta chain originates from a study of shared clonotypes between healthy human individuals. Regarding this clone: This specimen includes other DNA sequences encoding the same CDR3.

Germline CDR1 reads SGHRS; CDR2 reads YFSETQ. The CDR3 contains 16 residues. V dropped 7 bases and J dropped 0 bases, with 14 bases sitting between them. Those who donated, Caucasian adults without exception, all lived in Nashville, Tennessee. TCRdb's copy holds only in-frame clones and misses some; the assay was immunoSEQ multiplex PCR. The sample has millions of clones; over 85% are singletons. The rearrangement joins TRBV5-1 to TRBJ2-6; D might be TRBD1 or TRBD2, each matching 5 bases. The specimen was naive CD4+ T cells sorted from blood. Specified subset: CD45RA+ positively selected. This receptor was identified in a young man in good health. DNA of the CDR3: TGCGCCAGCTCTCCGGGACGGATCTCTGGGGCCAACGTCCTGACTTTC. Translation: CASSPGRISGANVLTF.